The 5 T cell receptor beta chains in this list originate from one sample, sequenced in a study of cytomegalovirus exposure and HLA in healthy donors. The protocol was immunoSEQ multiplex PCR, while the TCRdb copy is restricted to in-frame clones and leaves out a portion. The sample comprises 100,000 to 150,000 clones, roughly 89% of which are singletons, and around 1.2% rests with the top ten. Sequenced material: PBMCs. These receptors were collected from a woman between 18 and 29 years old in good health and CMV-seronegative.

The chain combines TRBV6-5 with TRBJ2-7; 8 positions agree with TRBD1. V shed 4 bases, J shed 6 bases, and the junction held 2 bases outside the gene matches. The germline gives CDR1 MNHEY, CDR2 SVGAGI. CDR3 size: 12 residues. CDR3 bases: TGTGCCAGCAGTTCGACAGGGGTCGAGCAGTACTTC. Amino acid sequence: CASSSTGVEQYF.

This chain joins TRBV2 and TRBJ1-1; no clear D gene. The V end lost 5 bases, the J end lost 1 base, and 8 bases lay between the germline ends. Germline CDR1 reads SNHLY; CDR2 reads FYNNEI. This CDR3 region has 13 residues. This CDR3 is CASSWSENTEAFF. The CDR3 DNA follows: TGTGCCAGCAGTTGGAGCGAGAACACTGAAGCTTTCTTT.

In DNA form, the CDR3 reads TGTGCCAGCAGCTCAACGTGGAGCGGAGACACAGATACGCAGTATTTT. This codes for CASSSTWSGDTDTQYF. V gene TRBV7-9 combines with J gene TRBJ2-3; the D gene is possibly TRBD2 (5 bases). This CDR3 comprises 16 residues. The germline V gene has CDR1 SEHNR and CDR2 FQNEAQ (reference sequence). V lost 4 bases to trimming and J lost 2 bases, with 16 bases between them.

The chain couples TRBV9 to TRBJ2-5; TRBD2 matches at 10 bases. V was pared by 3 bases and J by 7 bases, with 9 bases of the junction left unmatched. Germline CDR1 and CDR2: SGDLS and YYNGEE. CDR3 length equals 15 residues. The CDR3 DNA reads TGTGCCAGCAGCGACAAGCGGGGGGGCCAGGGGACCCAGTACTTC. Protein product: CASSDKRGGQGTQYF.

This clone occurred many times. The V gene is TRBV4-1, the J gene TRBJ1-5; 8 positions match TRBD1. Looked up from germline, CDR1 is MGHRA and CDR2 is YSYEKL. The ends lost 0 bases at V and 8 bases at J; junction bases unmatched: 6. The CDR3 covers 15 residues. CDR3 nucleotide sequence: TGCGCCAGCAGCCAAGACGACAGGGGTACGGAGCCCCAGCATTTT. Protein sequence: CASSQDDRGTEPQHF.